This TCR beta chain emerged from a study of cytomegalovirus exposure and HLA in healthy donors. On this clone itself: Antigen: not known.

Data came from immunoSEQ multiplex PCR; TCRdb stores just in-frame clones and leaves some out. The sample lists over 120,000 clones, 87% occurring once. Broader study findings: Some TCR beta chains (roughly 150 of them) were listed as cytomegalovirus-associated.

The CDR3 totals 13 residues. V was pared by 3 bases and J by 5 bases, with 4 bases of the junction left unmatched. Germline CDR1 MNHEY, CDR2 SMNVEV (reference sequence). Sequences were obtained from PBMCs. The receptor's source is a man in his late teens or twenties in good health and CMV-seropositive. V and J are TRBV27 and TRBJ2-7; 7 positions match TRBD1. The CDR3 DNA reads TGTGCCAGCAGTTTGACAGGGAGCAACGAGCAGTACTTC. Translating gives CASSLTGSNEQYF.